Listed here is a single T cell receptor beta chain. The antigen remains unidentified. This sample was taken from a study of cytomegalovirus exposure and HLA in healthy donors. Overall study context: T cells numbering about 200 million yielded fewer than 140 million unique TCR beta sequences in an earlier analysis. Drawn from HLA-typed donors, around 85 million unique TCRs were held in an early data release. Findings and limits, study-wide: Usually a TCR sequence was rare, but some public TCRs were found in many donors. Differences between HLA loci emerged in a later analysis of TCR association rates, with DRB1 most and HLA-C fewest.

13 Jbeta primers and 60 Vbeta primers were used for the PCR. Only in-frame clones appear in the TCRdb table, and some are missing; sequencing was by immunoSEQ multiplex PCR. The sample carries roughly 190,000 clones, approximately 78% recorded once. The CDR3 is made up of 13 amino acids. Per germline, CDR1 MNHEY and CDR2 SMNVEV (reference sequence). The ends were cut back, 6 bases at V and 4 bases at J, with 12 bases in the middle. Sequencing used PBMCs. The rearrangement joins TRBV27 to TRBJ1-2; D is ambiguous. This clonotype was sampled from a woman aged 18-35 years in good health and CMV-seronegative. The chain's CDR3 is CASSPRGGYGYTF. Here the CDR3 DNA reads TGTGCCAGCAGCCCCCGGGGTGGCTATGGCTACACCTTC.